These 15 T cell receptor beta chains were sequenced from one sample in a study of immune evolution from preneoplasia to lung adenocarcinoma (dated by TCRdb to 2020 to 2022). To prepare the library, the immunoSEQ multiplex PCR assay was applied. TCRdb retrieved this table from immuneACCESS and kept in-frame rearrangements only. Not all clones are present; in checked studies, unresolved V genes account for under half, and no reason is known for the remainder. The sample yields 4,500 to 5,500 clones; approximately 80% were counted once. The ten biggest clones cover under 9.5% of the sample. Material for sequencing was FFPE adjacent normal lung tissue. All receptors come from a donor older than 65 with lung adenocarcinoma.

This chain uses TRBV30 with TRBJ1-3; the D gene is possibly TRBD1 (5 bases). The CDR3 is 15 residues long. V dropped 0 bases and J dropped 4 bases, with 13 bases sitting between them. Germline assignment: CDR1 GTSNPN and CDR2 SVGIG (reference sequence). This chain's CDR3 is CAWSVSGTGGNTIYF. The CDR3 DNA reads as TGTGCCTGGAGTGTTTCAGGGACGGGCGGAAACACCATATATTTT.

This clone was counted a single time. The V gene is TRBV16, the J gene TRBJ1-2; 10 nucleotides agree with TRBD1. This CDR3 is built from 15 residues. Germline trimming cut 2 bases from V and 2 bases from J; bases unmatched to any gene: 2. In germline, CDR1 is KGHSY, CDR2 FQNENV. The CDR3 DNA follows: TGTGCCAGCAGCCAACGACAGGGGGCAAACTATGGCTACACCTTC. Protein sequence: CASSQRQGANYGYTF.

In its sample, this clone was seen once. This chain joins TRBV10-1 and TRBJ2-2; TRBD2 matches 11 bases. With 0 bases clipped from V and 7 bases from J, the junction kept 16 bases outside the gene matches. The CDR3 length is 20 residues. CDR1 is WNHNN, CDR2 SYGVQD, per germline (reference sequence). CDR3 region: CASSESILRTSGSEFGELFF. CDR3 DNA sequence: TGCGCCAGCAGTGAGTCGATCCTGCGAACTAGCGGGAGTGAGTTCGGGGAGCTGTTTTTT.

The CDR3 protein is CASSWSPTGELFF. The CDR3 DNA sequence: TGTGCCAGCAGCTGGTCTCCAACCGGGGAGCTGTTTTTT. The chain couples TRBV5-6 to TRBJ2-2; D not resolved. The CDR3 runs 13 residues. The V and J ends lost 3 bases and 5 bases respectively, with 8 bases between them. Germline CDR1 and CDR2: SGHDT and YYEEEE. Full variable domain (outside the CDR3, taken from reference TRBV5-6 and TRBJ2-2): DAGVTQSPTHLIKTRGQQVTLRCSPKSGHDTVSWYQQALGQGPQFIFQYYEEEERQRGNFPDRFSGHQFPNYSSELNVNALLLGDSALYLCASSWSPTGELFFGEGSRLTVL.

This sequence joins TRBV7-2 and TRBJ1-1; 7 bases line up with TRBD1. The germline V gene has CDR1 SGHTA and CDR2 FQGNSA. The CDR3 length is 15 residues. The V segment lost 8 bases and the J segment 0 bases; nucleotides outside the gene matches: 9. The chain's CDR3 is CASQETGQVNTEAFF. The CDR3 DNA sequence: TGTGCCAGCCAAGAAACTGGACAGGTGAACACTGAAGCTTTCTTT. Variable domain in full (rest from reference TRBV7-2 and TRBJ1-1): GAGVSQSPSNKVTEKGKDVELRCDPISGHTALYWYRQSLGQGLEFLIYFQGNSAPDKSGLPSDRFSAERTGGSVSTLTIQRTQQEDSAVYLCASQETGQVNTEAFFGQGTRLTVV.

The rearrangement uses TRBV2 and TRBJ2-3, with 9 bases matching TRBD2. Trimming removed 5 bases from V and 2 bases from J; junction bases left unmatched: 8. Germline lookup yields CDR1 SNHLY and CDR2 FYNNEI. This CDR3 region has 16 residues. CDR3 region: CASSPTGTSLTDTQYF. The CDR3 coding sequence is TGTGCCAGCAGTCCTACCGGGACTAGCCTCACAGATACGCAGTATTTT.

The genes are TRBV19 and TRBJ1-2; D is perhaps TRBD1 (5 bases). The CDR3 has 13 residues. V lost 10 bases to trimming and J lost 1 base, with 13 bases between them. The germline gives CDR1 LNHDA, CDR2 SQIVND (reference sequence). CDR3: CATTTDNNYGYTF. In nucleotides, the CDR3 is TGTGCCACCACCACGGACAATAACTATGGCTACACCTTC.

The chain joins TRBV9 to TRBJ2-7, with 9 bases aligning to TRBD2. The V and J ends lost 0 bases and 5 bases, in that order; junction bases with no gene match: 6. The CDR3 is 15 residues long. CDR1 is SGDLS and CDR2 is YYNGEE in the germline V gene. The DNA of the CDR3 is TGTGCCAGCAGCGTAGATACTAGCGGGTTCGACGAGCAGTACTTC. Translating gives CASSVDTSGFDEQYF.

There are a few counts of this clone. V gene TRBV2 combines with J gene TRBJ2-1; D unclear. Between the trimmed V and J ends, which lost 4 bases and 13 bases, there was a span of 14 bases. CDR1 and CDR2 (germline): SNHLY, FYNNEI. The CDR3 sequence is 12 residues long. DNA for the CDR3: TGTGCCAGCAGTGTGCTAGAGCGCCCCCAGTTCTTC. It yields the protein CASSVLERPQFF.

J is TRBJ2-4 and V is TRBV4-1, with D possibly TRBD2 on 6 matching bases. Trimming took off 4 bases at V and 0 bases at J, with 16 bases between the two ends. In germline, CDR1 is MGHRA, CDR2 YSYEKL. The CDR3 is 17 amino acids. CDR3 nucleotide sequence: TGCGCCAGCAGCCTCGGGACTCCCGGGCCAGCCAAAAACATTCAGTACTTC. Amino acids: CASSLGTPGPAKNIQYF.

Here the CDR3 reads CAYGGQFGYGYTF. CDR3 coding DNA: TGTGCCTATGGAGGACAGTTCGGTTATGGCTACACCTTC. This chain links TRBV10-3 with TRBJ1-2; tentatively, D is TRBD1 (6 bases). The V gene's germline CDR1 is ENHRY and CDR2 SYGVKD. The length of the CDR3 is 13 residues. With 11 bases removed from V and 5 bases from J, the gap between germline ends came to 18 bases.

This chain links TRBV30 with TRBJ2-7, with D possibly TRBD1 on 7 matching bases. The length of the CDR3 is 13 residues. Germline-derived CDR1 and CDR2 are GTSNPN and SVGIG (reference sequence). CDR3 sequence (DNA): TGTGCTGGAAACGCAGGGGGGACCTACGAGCAGTACTTC. Residues: CAGNAGGTYEQYF.

V and J are TRBV11-3 and TRBJ2-1, with D perhaps TRBD2 (6 bases). This CDR3 region has 13 residues. Trimming removed 5 bases from V and 4 bases from J, with 9 bases in between. Per germline, CDR1 SGHNT and CDR2 YENEEA. This CDR3 is CASSPRDYNEQFF. CDR3 DNA sequence: TGTGCCAGCAGCCCGCGGGATTACAATGAGCAGTTCTTC.

This clone was picked up one time. This chain links TRBV6-1 with TRBJ2-1; a possible D gene is TRBD2 (6 bases). Germline values: CDR1 MNHNS, CDR2 SASEGT. V was clipped by 7 bases and J by 7 bases, with 8 bases between them. The CDR3 length is 11 residues. Here the CDR3 DNA reads TGTGCCAGCATGGGGGGTAATGAGCAGTTCTTC. This codes for CASMGGNEQFF.

This chain joins TRBV29-1 and TRBJ2-6; D may be TRBD2 (6 bases). Germline CDR1 SQVTM, CDR2 ANQGSEA. The CDR3 spans 14 residues. Trimming took 4 bases from V and 4 from J, leaving 11 bases between them. The CDR3 region is CSVGSGEGANVLTF. Written as DNA, the CDR3 is TGCAGCGTTGGTAGCGGTGAGGGGGCCAACGTCCTGACTTTC.